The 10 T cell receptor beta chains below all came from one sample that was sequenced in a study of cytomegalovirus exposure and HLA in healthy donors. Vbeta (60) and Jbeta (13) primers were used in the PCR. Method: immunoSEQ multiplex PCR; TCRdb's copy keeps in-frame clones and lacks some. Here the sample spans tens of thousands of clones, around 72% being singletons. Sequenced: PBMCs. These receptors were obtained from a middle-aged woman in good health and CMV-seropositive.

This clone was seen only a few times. The chain's CDR3 is CASSELGGAGDTQYF. In nucleotides, the CDR3 is TGTGCCAGCAGTGAATTGGGGGGGGCAGGAGATACGCAGTATTTT. The rearrangement joins TRBV25-1 to TRBJ2-3; TRBD2 is a possible D gene (7 bases). CDR3 length equals 15 residues. V was pared by 1 base and J by 5 bases, with 13 bases between. CDR1 and CDR2 from the germline V gene are MGHDK and SYGVNS.

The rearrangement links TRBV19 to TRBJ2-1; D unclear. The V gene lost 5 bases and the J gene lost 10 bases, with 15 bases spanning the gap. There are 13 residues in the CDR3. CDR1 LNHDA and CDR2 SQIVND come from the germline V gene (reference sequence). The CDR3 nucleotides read TGTGCCAGTAGTCCCCTGAGCGTTTCCGAGCAGTTCTTC. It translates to CASSPLSVSEQFF.

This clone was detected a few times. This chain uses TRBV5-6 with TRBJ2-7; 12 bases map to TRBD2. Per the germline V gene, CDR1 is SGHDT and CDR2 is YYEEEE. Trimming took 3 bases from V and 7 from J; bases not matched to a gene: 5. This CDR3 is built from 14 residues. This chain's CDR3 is CASSSSGGAREQYF. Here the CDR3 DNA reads TGTGCCAGCAGCTCTAGCGGGGGGGCCCGGGAGCAGTACTTC.

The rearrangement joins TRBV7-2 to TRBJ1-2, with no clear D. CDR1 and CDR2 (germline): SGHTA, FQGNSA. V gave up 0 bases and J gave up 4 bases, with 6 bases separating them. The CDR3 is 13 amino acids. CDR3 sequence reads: CASSLASTYGYTF. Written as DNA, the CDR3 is TGTGCCAGCAGCTTAGCGAGCACCTATGGCTACACCTTC.

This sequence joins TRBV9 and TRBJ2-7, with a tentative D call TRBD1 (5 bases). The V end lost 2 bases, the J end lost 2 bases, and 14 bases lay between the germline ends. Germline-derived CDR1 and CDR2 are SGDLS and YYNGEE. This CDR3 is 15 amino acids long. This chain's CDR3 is CASSVTGQGPYEQYF. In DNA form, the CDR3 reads TGTGCCAGCAGCGTTACAGGTCAGGGTCCCTACGAGCAGTACTTC.

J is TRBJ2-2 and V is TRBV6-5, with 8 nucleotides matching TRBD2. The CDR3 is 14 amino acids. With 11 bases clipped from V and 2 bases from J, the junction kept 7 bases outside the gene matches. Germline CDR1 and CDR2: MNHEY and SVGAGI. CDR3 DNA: TGTGCCGTTATAGCGGGGAGTAACACCGGGGAGCTGTTTTTT. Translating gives CAVIAGSNTGELFF.

The CDR3 loop is CASSPRTGGSYEQYF. CDR3 coding DNA: TGTGCCAGCAGCCCGAGGACAGGGGGTTCCTACGAGCAGTACTTC. The chain combines TRBV11-3 with TRBJ2-7; 10 bases are shared with TRBD1. The V gene end was trimmed by 5 bases and the J gene end by 1 base; junction bases not matched to a gene: 5. The CDR3 covers 15 residues. From germline, CDR1 is SGHNT and CDR2 YENEEA. The full variable domain, completed using reference TRBV11-3 and TRBJ2-7, is EAGVVQSPRYKIIEKKQPVAFWCNPISGHNTLYWYLQNLGQGPELLIRYENEEAVDDSQLPKDRFSAERLKGVDSTLKIQPAELGDSAVYLCASSPRTGGSYEQYFGPGTRLTVT.

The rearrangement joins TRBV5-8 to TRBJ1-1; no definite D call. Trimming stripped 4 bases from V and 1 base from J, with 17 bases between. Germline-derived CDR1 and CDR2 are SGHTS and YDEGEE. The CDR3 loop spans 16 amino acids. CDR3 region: CASSHATSHGNTEAFF. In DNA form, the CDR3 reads TGTGCCAGCAGCCACGCGACATCACACGGGAACACTGAAGCTTTCTTT.

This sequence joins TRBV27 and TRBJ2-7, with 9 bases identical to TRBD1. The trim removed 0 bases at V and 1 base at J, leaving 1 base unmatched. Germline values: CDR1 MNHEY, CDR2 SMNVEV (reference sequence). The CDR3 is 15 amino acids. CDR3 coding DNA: TGTGCCAGCAGTTTATCGACAGGGGGTTCCTACGAGCAGTACTTC. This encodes CASSLSTGGSYEQYF.

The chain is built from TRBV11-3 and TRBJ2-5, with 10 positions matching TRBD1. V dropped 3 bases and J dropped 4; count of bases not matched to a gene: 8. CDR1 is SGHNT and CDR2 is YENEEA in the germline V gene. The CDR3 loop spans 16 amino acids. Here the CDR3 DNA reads TGTGCCAGCAGCTTTCGGACAGGGGGAGGCGTAGAGACCCAGTACTTC. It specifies CASSFRTGGGVETQYF.